This entry concerns a single T cell receptor beta chain. The authors' processing: Reference gene primers were amplified, and this amplification served to estimate nucleated cell counts. Profiling relied on immunoSEQ multiplex PCR, and the TCRdb table lists in-frame clones only, not all of them. That table supplies the V and J calls and clone size; D and trimming were determined from the DNA. The table shows 250,000 or so clones, with more than 80% occurring only once. These data belong to a study of blood T cell repertoires in COVID-19. The germline CDR1 and CDR2 sequences are MDHEN and SYDVKM. The CDR3 covers 14 residues. The V gene end was trimmed by 5 bases and the J gene end by 1 base; junction bases not matched to a gene: 4.

This clonotype was obtained from a woman in her 30s with active or convalescent COVID-19. Sequenced: peripheral blood. The chain uses TRBV28 and TRBJ2-5, with 7 nucleotides matching TRBD1. The CDR3 sequence is CASSPQGVQETQYF. DNA of the CDR3: TGTGCCAGCAGTCCTCAGGGGGTCCAAGAGACCCAGTACTTC.